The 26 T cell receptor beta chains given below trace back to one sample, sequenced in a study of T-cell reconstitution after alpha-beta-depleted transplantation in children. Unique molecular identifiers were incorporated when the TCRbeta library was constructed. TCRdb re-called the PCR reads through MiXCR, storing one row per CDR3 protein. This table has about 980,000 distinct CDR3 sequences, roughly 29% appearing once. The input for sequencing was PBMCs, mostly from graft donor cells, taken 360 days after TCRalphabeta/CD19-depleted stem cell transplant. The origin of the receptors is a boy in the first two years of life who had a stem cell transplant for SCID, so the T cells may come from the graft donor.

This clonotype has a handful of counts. The CDR3 is CASSPTPDRVGQPQHF. CDR3 DNA sequence: TGTGCCAGCAGCCCTACCCCTGACAGGGTAGGACAGCCCCAGCATTTT. The V gene is TRBV5-5, the J gene TRBJ1-5; 7 nucleotides align to TRBD1. After removal of 4 bases from V and 7 bases from J, the junction contained 14 bases not matched to a gene. CDR1 SGHKS and CDR2 YYEKEE come from the germline V gene (reference sequence). This CDR3 is 16 amino acids long. The full variable domain, its missing parts supplied by reference TRBV5-5 and TRBJ1-5, is DAGVTQSPTHLIKTRGQQVTLRCSPISGHKSVSWYQQVLGQGPQFIFQYYEKEERGRGNFPDRFSARQFPNYSSELNVNALLLGDSALYLCASSPTPDRVGQPQHFGDGTRLSIL.

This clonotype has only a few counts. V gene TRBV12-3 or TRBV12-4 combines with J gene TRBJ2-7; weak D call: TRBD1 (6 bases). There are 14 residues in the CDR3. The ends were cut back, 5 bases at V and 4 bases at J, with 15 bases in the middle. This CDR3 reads CASSPQGSGYEQYF. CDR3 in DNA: TGTGCCAGCAGTCCACAGGGTTCGGGGTACGAGCAGTACTTC.

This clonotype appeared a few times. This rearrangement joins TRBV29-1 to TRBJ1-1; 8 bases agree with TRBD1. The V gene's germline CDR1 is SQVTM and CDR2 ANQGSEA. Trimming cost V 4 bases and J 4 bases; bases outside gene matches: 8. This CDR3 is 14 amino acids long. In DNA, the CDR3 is TGCAGCGTTGGGTTGACAGGGGTGAGCACTGAAGCTTTCTTT. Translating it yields CSVGLTGVSTEAFF.

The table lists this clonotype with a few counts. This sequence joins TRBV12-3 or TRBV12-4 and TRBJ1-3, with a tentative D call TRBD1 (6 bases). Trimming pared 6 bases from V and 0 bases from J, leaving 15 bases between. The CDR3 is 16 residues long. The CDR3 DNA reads TGTGCCAGCAGCCAGTTCGGGGGCTACTCTGGAAACACCATATATTTT. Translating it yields CASSQFGGYSGNTIYF.

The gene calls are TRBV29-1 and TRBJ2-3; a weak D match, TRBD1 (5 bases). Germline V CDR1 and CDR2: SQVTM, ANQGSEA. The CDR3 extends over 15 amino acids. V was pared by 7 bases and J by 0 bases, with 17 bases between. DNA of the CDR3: TGCAGCGCGAGCTTAGGACACCGAAGCACAGATACGCAGTATTTT. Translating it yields CSASLGHRSTDTQYF.

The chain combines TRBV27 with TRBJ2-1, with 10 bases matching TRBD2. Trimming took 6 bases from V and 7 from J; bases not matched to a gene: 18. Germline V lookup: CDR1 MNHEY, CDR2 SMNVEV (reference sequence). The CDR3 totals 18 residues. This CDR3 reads CASSSSKRGGLVRNEQFF. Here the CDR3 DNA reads TGTGCCAGCAGCTCCTCCAAGCGGGGGGGCCTCGTGAGGAATGAGCAGTTCTTC.

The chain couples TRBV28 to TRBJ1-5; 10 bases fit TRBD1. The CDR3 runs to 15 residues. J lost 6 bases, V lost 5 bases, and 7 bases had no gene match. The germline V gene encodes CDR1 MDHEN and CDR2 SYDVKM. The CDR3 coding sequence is TGTGCCAGCAGTCTCGCCGGGACAGGGGCTCAGCCCCAGCATTTT. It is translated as CASSLAGTGAQPQHF. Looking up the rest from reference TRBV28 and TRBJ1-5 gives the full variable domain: DVKVTQSSRYLVKRTGEKVFLECVQDMDHENMFWYRQDPGLGLRLIYFSYDVKMKEKGDIPEGYSVSREKKERFSLILESASTNQTSMYLCASSLAGTGAQPQHFGDGTRLSIL.

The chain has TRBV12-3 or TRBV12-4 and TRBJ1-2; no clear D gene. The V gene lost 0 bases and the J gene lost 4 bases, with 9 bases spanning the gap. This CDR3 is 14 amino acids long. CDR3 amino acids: CASSLAGDVYGYTF. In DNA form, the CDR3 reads TGTGCCAGCAGTTTAGCAGGAGATGTCTATGGCTACACCTTC.

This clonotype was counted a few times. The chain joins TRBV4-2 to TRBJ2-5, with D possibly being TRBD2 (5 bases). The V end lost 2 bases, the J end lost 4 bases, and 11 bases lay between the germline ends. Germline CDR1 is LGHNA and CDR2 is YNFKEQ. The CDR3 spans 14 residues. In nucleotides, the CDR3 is TGTGCCAGCAGCCAATCGCCGGGGTCAGAGACCCAGTACTTC. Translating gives CASSQSPGSETQYF.

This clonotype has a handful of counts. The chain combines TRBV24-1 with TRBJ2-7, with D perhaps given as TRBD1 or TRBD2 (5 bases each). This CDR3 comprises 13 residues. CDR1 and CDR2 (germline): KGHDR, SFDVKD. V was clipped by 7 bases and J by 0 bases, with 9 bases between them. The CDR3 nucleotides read TGTGCCACCAGGGGGGTATTCTCCTACGAGCAGTACTTC. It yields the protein CATRGVFSYEQYF.

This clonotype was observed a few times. The DNA of the CDR3 is TGTGCCAGCAGCCCCGGACTGGGAGGGCACTATGGCTACACCTTC. It translates to CASSPGLGGHYGYTF. This chain links TRBV11-1 with TRBJ1-2; unclear D gene. V was shortened by 5 bases and J by 3 bases, with 16 bases between the two germline ends. From germline, CDR1 is SGHAT and CDR2 FQDESV (reference sequence). This CDR3 comprises 15 residues. The variable domain in full, completed from reference TRBV11-1 and TRBJ1-2, reads EAEVAQSPRYKITEKSQAVAFWCDPISGHATLYWYRQILGQGPELLVQFQDESVVDDSQLPKDRFSAERLKGVDSTLKIQPAELGDSAMYLCASSPGLGGHYGYTFGSGTRLTVV.

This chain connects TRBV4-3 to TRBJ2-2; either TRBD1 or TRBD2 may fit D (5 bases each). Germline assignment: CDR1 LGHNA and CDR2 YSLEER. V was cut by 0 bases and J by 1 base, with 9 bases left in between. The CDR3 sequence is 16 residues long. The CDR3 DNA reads TGCGCCAGCAGCCAAGAGGGGGACGGGAACACCGGGGAGCTGTTTTTT. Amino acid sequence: CASSQEGDGNTGELFF.

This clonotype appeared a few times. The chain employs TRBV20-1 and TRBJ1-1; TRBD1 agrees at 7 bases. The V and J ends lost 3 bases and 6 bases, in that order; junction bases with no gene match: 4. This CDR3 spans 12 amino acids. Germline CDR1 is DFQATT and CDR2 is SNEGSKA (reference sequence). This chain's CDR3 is CSARGTDPEAFF. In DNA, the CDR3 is TGCAGTGCTAGGGGGACAGACCCTGAAGCTTTCTTT.

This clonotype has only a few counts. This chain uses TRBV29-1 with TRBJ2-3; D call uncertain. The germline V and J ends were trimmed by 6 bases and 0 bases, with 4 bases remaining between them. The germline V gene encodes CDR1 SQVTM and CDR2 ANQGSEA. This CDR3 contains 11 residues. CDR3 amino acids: CSVTSTDTQYF. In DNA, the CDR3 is TGCAGCGTCACTAGCACAGATACGCAGTATTTT.

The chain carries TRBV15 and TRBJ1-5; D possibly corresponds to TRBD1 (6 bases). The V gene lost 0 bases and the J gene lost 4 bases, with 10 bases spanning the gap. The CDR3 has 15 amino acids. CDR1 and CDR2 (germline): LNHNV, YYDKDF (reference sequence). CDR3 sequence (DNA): TGTGCCACCAGCAGAGAAGGGACAAATAATCAGCCCCAGCATTTT. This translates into CATSREGTNNQPQHF.

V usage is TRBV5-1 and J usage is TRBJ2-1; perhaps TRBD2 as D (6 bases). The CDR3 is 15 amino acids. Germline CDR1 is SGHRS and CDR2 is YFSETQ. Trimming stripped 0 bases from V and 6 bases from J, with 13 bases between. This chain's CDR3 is CASSLGGLPSNEQFF. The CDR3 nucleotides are TGCGCCAGCAGCTTGGGGGGACTTCCGTCCAATGAGCAGTTCTTC.

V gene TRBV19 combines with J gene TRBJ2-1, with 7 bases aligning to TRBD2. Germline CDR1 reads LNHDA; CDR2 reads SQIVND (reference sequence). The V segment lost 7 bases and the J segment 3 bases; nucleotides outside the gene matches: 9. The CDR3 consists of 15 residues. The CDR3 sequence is CASNCGLAVYNEQFF. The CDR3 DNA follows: TGTGCCAGTAACTGCGGCCTAGCGGTCTACAATGAGCAGTTCTTC.

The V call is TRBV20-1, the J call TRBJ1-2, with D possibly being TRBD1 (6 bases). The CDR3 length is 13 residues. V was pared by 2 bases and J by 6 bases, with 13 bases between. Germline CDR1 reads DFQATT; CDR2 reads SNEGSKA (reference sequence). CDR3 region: CSARMHRAHGYTF. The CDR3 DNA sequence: TGCAGTGCTAGAATGCACAGGGCCCATGGCTACACCTTC.

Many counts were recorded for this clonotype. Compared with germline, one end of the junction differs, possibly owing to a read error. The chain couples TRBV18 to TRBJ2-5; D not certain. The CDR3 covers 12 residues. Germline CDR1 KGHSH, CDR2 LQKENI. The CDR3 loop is CASSPQQETQYF. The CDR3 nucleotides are TGCGCCAGCAGCCCTCAGCAAGAGACCCAGTACTTC.

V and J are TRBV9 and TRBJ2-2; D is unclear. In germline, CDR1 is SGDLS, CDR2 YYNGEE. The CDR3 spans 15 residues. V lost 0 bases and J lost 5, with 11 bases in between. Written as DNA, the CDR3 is TGTGCCAGCAGCGTAGAAGGTCTGATGACCGGGGAGCTGTTTTTT. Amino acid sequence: CASSVEGLMTGELFF.

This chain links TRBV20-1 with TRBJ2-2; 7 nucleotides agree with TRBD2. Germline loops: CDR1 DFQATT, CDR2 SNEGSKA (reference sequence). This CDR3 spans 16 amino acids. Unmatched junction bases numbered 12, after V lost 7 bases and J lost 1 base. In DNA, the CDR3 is TGCAGTGTCACCACGGGTGGGGAGGGGAACACCGGGGAGCTGTTTTTT. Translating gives CSVTTGGEGNTGELFF.

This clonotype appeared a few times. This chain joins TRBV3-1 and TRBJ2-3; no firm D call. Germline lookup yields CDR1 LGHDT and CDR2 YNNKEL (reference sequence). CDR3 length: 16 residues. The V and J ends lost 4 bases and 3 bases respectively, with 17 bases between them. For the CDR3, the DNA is TGTGCCAGCAGCCTCACAAGGACCTTGGGAACAGATACGCAGTATTTT. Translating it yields CASSLTRTLGTDTQYF.

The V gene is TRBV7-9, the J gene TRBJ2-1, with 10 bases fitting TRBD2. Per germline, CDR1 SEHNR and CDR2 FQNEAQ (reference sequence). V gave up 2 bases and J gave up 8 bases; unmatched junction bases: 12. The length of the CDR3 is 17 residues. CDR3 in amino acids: CASSLPPLAGARDEQFF. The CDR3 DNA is TGTGCCAGCAGCTTACCCCCGCTAGCGGGGGCCAGGGATGAGCAGTTCTTC. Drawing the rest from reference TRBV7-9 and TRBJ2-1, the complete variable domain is DTGVSQNPRHKITKRGQNVTFRCDPISEHNRLYWYRQTLGQGPEFLTYFQNEAQLEKSRLLSDRFSAERPKGSFSTLEIQRTEQGDSAMYLCASSLPPLAGARDEQFFGPGTRLTVL.

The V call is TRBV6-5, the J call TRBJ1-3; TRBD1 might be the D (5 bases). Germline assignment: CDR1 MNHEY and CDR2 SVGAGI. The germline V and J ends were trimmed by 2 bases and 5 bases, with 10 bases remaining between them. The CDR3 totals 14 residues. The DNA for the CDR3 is TGTGCCAGCAGTTACGGGGCAGTTCGAAACACCATATATTTT. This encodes CASSYGAVRNTIYF.

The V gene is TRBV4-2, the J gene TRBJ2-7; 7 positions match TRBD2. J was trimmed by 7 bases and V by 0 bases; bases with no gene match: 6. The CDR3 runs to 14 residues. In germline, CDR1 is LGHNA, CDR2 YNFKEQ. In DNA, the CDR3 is TGTGCCAGCAGCCAAGAGGGAGGGGAGAGTGAGCAGTACTTC. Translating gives CASSQEGGESEQYF.

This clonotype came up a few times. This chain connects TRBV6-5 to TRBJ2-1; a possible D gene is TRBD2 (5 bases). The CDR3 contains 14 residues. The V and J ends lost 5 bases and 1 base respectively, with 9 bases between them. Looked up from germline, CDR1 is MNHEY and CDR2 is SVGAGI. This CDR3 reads CASSRGESYNEQFF. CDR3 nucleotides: TGTGCCAGCAGTCGGGGAGAATCCTACAATGAGCAGTTCTTC.